The 27 T cell receptor beta chains reported below all come from one sample, sequenced in a study of T cells in tuberculosis. Sequencing was performed with immunoSEQ multiplex PCR; in TCRdb, only in-frame clones are kept and a portion is missing. The sample shows some 7,700 clones, around 95% of them seen only once. Sequencing input: PBMCs. The receptor source for this set is an adult with tuberculosis.

This clone was detected only once. This chain uses TRBV15 with TRBJ2-1; TRBD2 matches at 7 bases. The CDR3 is made up of 16 amino acids. J lost 7 bases, V lost 5 bases, and 14 bases had no gene match. Germline V lookup: CDR1 LNHNV, CDR2 YYDKDF (reference sequence). This chain's CDR3 is CATSLTPAGSGNEQFF. CDR3 nucleotides: TGTGCCACCAGCCTCACACCAGCGGGGTCGGGAAATGAGCAGTTCTTC.

The chain joins TRBV23-1 to TRBJ2-3; possibly TRBD1 for D (6 bases). TRBV23-1 carries the ORF label, with uncertain function. The CDR3 is 16 residues long. V was pared by 4 bases and J by 4 bases, with 18 bases between. This CDR3 is CASSLVQGSGADTQYF. The CDR3 DNA reads as TGCGCCAGCAGTCTTGTTCAGGGGTCCGGGGCAGATACGCAGTATTTT.

This chain uses TRBV11-2 with TRBJ1-1, with D maybe TRBD1 (6 bases). The germline gives CDR1 SGHAT, CDR2 FQNNGV. The CDR3 length is 13 residues. V gave up 1 base and J gave up 3 bases, with 6 bases separating them. CDR3 bases: TGTGCCAGCAGCTTAGGACAGGACACTGAAGCTTTCTTT. Translation: CASSLGQDTEAFF. The full variable domain, with the rest looked up from reference TRBV11-2 and TRBJ1-1, is EAGVAQSPRYKIIEKRQSVAFWCNPISGHATLYWYQQILGQGPKLLIQFQNNGVVDDSQLPKDRFSAERLKGVDSTLKIQPAKLEDSAVYLCASSLGQDTEAFFGQGTRLTVV.

The DNA for the CDR3 is TGTGCCTGGAGTTTGGGCGGGAGGGCCTGGGGGGAGACCCAGTACTTC. It codes for CAWSLGGRAWGETQYF. The chain uses TRBV30 and TRBJ2-5, with 9 bases identical to TRBD2. The V gene end was trimmed by 2 bases and the J gene end by 5 bases; junction bases not matched to a gene: 12. This CDR3 is 16 amino acids long. Looked up from germline, CDR1 is GTSNPN and CDR2 is SVGIG (reference sequence). Together with reference TRBV30 and TRBJ2-5, the CDR3 gives the full variable domain: SQTIHQWPATLVQPVGSPLSLECTVEGTSNPNLYWYRQAAGRGLQLLFYSVGIGQISSEVPQNLSASRPQDRQFILSSKKLLLSDSGFYLCAWSLGGRAWGETQYFGPGTRLLVL.

The V call is TRBV7-2, the J call TRBJ2-5, with D perhaps matching TRBD2 (5 bases). Trimming left V 1 base short and J 5 bases short, with 14 bases between. From germline, CDR1 is SGHTA and CDR2 FQGNSA. This CDR3 region has 15 residues. This chain's CDR3 is CASSLGIIASETQYF. CDR3 in DNA: TGTGCCAGCAGCTTAGGGATAATAGCTAGCGAGACCCAGTACTTC. Using reference TRBV7-2 and TRBJ2-5 for the parts outside the CDR3, the full variable domain is GAGVSQSPSNKVTEKGKDVELRCDPISGHTALYWYRQSLGQGLEFLIYFQGNSAPDKSGLPSDRFSAERTGGSVSTLTIQRTQQEDSAVYLCASSLGIIASETQYFGPGTRLLVL.

V is TRBV7-9 and J is TRBJ1-4; TRBD1 might be the D (5 bases). Germline CDR1 and CDR2: SEHNR and FQNEAQ (reference sequence). The CDR3 covers 13 residues. V lost 6 bases and J 7 bases, leaving 12 bases between the germline ends. Written as DNA, the CDR3 is TGTGCCAGCAGGTCCCTGGGGGGTGAAAAACTGTTTTTT. Translating it yields CASRSLGGEKLFF.

The gene calls are TRBV10-3 and TRBJ2-3; D perhaps matches TRBD1 (5 bases). Germline CDR1 and CDR2: ENHRY and SYGVKD. This CDR3 contains 14 residues. The V gene lost 5 bases and the J gene lost 5 bases, with 14 bases spanning the gap. The CDR3 region has the DNA TGTGCCATCAGTAGGGGTGGTGCAGTAGATACGCAGTATTTT. It is translated as CAISRGGAVDTQYF.

A note on this clone: Other DNA sequences in this sample translate to the same CDR3. The chain couples TRBV30 to TRBJ1-1; no clear D. CDR1 GTSNPN and CDR2 SVGIG come from the germline V gene (reference sequence). V shed 3 bases and J shed 5 bases, with 7 bases lying between them. CDR3 length: 11 amino acids. The CDR3 is CAWRVRTEAFF. CDR3 bases: TGTGCCTGGAGAGTGAGGACTGAAGCTTTCTTT. Based on the CDR3 plus reference TRBV30 and TRBJ1-1, the full variable domain is SQTIHQWPATLVQPVGSPLSLECTVEGTSNPNLYWYRQAAGRGLQLLFYSVGIGQISSEVPQNLSASRPQDRQFILSSKKLLLSDSGFYLCAWRVRTEAFFGQGTRLTVV.

The chain carries TRBV19 and TRBJ2-7; 7 positions match TRBD1. The V gene end was trimmed by 6 bases and the J gene end by 7 bases; junction bases not matched to a gene: 9. This CDR3 is 13 amino acids long. CDR1 LNHDA and CDR2 SQIVND come from the germline V gene (reference sequence). CDR3: CASRRDSSTEQYF. CDR3 DNA sequence: TGTGCCAGTAGAAGGGACAGCTCTACGGAGCAGTACTTC.

The rearrangement joins TRBV29-1 to TRBJ1-1, with D possibly TRBD1 on 5 matching bases. Germline lookup yields CDR1 SQVTM and CDR2 ANQGSEA. CDR3 size: 12 residues. Trimming took off 5 bases at V and 1 base at J, with 8 bases between the two ends. CDR3 coding DNA: TGCAGCGTTTACAGGACGAACACTGAAGCTTTCTTT. This sequence encodes CSVYRTNTEAFF.

The CDR3 DNA reads TGCGCCAGCAGCTCCGGAGGCAGTAGCTCCTACAATGAGCAGTTCTTC. Translating it yields CASSSGGSSSYNEQFF. The gene calls are TRBV5-1 and TRBJ2-1, with D possibly matching TRBD2 (5 bases). The CDR3 covers 16 residues. Between the trimmed V and J ends, which lost 3 bases and 0 bases, there was a span of 13 bases. Germline V lookup: CDR1 SGHRS, CDR2 YFSETQ.

The chain has TRBV6-1 and TRBJ2-7; the D gene is possibly TRBD1 (6 bases). The germline V gene encodes CDR1 MNHNS and CDR2 SASEGT. V lost 3 bases to trimming and J lost 0 bases, with 12 bases between them. This CDR3 spans 15 amino acids. The CDR3 is CASSEWTAVSYEQYF. CDR3 DNA sequence: TGTGCCAGCAGTGAGTGGACAGCCGTCTCCTACGAGCAGTACTTC.

V gene TRBV2 combines with J gene TRBJ1-1; D gene uncertain. Germline CDR1 SNHLY, CDR2 FYNNEI. The length of the CDR3 is 13 residues. V was pared by 6 bases and J by 8 bases, with 16 bases between. Here the CDR3 DNA reads TGTGCCAGCAGGGCGGAGGCGGTAGGGGAAGCTTTCTTT. Translated: CASRAEAVGEAFF.

This chain connects TRBV9 to TRBJ1-2; possible D gene TRBD1, 5 bases. The CDR3 loop spans 14 amino acids. Trimming stripped 4 bases from V and 5 bases from J, with 15 bases between. Germline CDR1 is SGDLS and CDR2 is YYNGEE. In DNA form, the CDR3 reads TGTGCCAGCAGCCCAGGGTTCTTGGATTATGGCTACACCTTC. Amino acids: CASSPGFLDYGYTF.

In its sample, this clone was seen a few times. This chain connects TRBV6-1 to TRBJ1-1; perhaps TRBD1 as D (6 bases). CDR3 size: 13 residues. The germline V gene encodes CDR1 MNHNS and CDR2 SASEGT. The ends were cut back, 7 bases at V and 0 bases at J, with 9 bases in the middle. The CDR3 coding sequence is TGTGCCAGCAAAGGACAGTTGAACACTGAAGCTTTCTTT. Protein product: CASKGQLNTEAFF.

CDR3 nucleotide sequence: TGTGCCAGCAGCGTCATTGGACAGGTCACAGATACGCAGTATTTT. It encodes CASSVIGQVTDTQYF. This chain joins TRBV9 and TRBJ2-3; 7 nucleotides match TRBD1. The CDR3 is made up of 15 amino acids. Trimming at V came to 2 bases and at J to 2 bases, leaving 5 bases not matched to a gene. CDR1 and CDR2 from the germline V gene are SGDLS and YYNGEE.

The V and J genes are TRBV9 and TRBJ2-5, with a tentative D call TRBD2 (8 bases). Trimming pared 6 bases from V and 5 bases from J, leaving 20 bases between. Germline-derived CDR1 and CDR2 are SGDLS and YYNGEE. The CDR3 loop spans 15 amino acids. In DNA form, the CDR3 reads TGTGCCAGCACCAAAGCCGGGAGGGGGCACGAGACCCAGTACTTC. As protein: CASTKAGRGHETQYF.

This clone has just a few counts. The chain couples TRBV9 to TRBJ1-6; 9 bases fit TRBD1. Germline assignment: CDR1 SGDLS and CDR2 YYNGEE. Unmatched junction bases numbered 2, after V lost 0 bases and J lost 7 bases. The CDR3 sequence is 15 residues long. The CDR3 nucleotides are TGTGCCAGCAGCGTAGAGGGACAGGGCAATTCACCCCTCCACTTT. Its translation is CASSVEGQGNSPLHF.

The chain couples TRBV7-9 to TRBJ2-7; 9 nucleotides match TRBD1. Losses at the gene ends were 1 base for V and 3 bases for J; bases not matched to a gene: 7. Germline values: CDR1 SEHNR, CDR2 FQNEAQ (reference sequence). The CDR3 spans 16 residues. The DNA for the CDR3 is TGTGCCAGCAGCTTAGGTCTAGGGACAGGGCTCTACGAGCAGTACTTC. Residues: CASSLGLGTGLYEQYF.

This sequence joins TRBV4-1 and TRBJ2-7; maybe TRBD2 (5 bases). V was trimmed by 1 base and J by 1 base, leaving 8 bases between them. The germline V gene encodes CDR1 MGHRA and CDR2 YSYEKL. This CDR3 contains 14 residues. CDR3 DNA: TGCGCCAGCAGCCAAGGAGGGTATTCCTACGAGCAGTACTTC. Residues: CASSQGGYSYEQYF.

This clone was seen once. V gene TRBV18 combines with J gene TRBJ2-7; 9 positions agree with TRBD2. CDR3 size: 15 residues. Germline V gene lookup returns CDR1 KGHSH and CDR2 LQKENI. Germline trimming cut 4 bases from V and 5 bases from J; bases unmatched to any gene: 9. The CDR3: CASSHVAGDRDEQYF. The CDR3 region has the DNA TGTGCCAGCTCACACGTAGCGGGAGATCGGGACGAGCAGTACTTC.

V gene TRBV6-5 combines with J gene TRBJ1-5; maybe TRBD1 (5 bases). Germline V gene sequence: CDR1 MNHEY, CDR2 SVGAGI. The length of the CDR3 is 14 residues. Trimming cost V 6 bases and J 5 bases, with 14 bases left between them. The CDR3 is CASRKITRDQPQHF. The CDR3 nucleotides are TGTGCCAGCAGGAAGATTACCAGGGATCAGCCCCAGCATTTT.

The chain combines TRBV6-4 with TRBJ2-1; TRBD2 is a possible D gene (6 bases). The V end lost 3 bases, the J end lost 4 bases, and 10 bases lay between the germline ends. Germline loops: CDR1 MRHNA, CDR2 SNTAGT. The CDR3 is made up of 14 amino acids. The CDR3: CASSEKLAYNEQFF. In DNA, the CDR3 is TGTGCCAGCAGTGAAAAACTAGCTTACAATGAGCAGTTCTTC.

The rearrangement joins TRBV2 to TRBJ2-2; TRBD1 aligns across 10 bases. CDR1 and CDR2 from the germline V gene are SNHLY and FYNNEI. CDR3 length: 15 amino acids. J gave up 4 bases and V 6 bases, and 5 bases lay outside the gene matches. CDR3 sequence reads: CASSSRDRGTGELFF. The DNA for the CDR3 is TGTGCCAGCAGCTCCCGGGACAGGGGCACCGGGGAGCTGTTTTTT.

The chain is built from TRBV6-4 and TRBJ2-2; 13 nucleotides line up with TRBD2. CDR3 length equals 14 residues. The germline V gene encodes CDR1 MRHNA and CDR2 SNTAGT. With 8 bases clipped from V and 4 bases from J, the junction kept 1 base outside the gene matches. CDR3 in amino acids: CASRLAGGTGELFF. The CDR3 DNA follows: TGTGCCAGCCGACTAGCGGGGGGCACCGGGGAGCTGTTTTTT.

The chain employs TRBV19 and TRBJ2-7, with D perhaps matching TRBD1 (5 bases). V shed 6 bases and J shed 3 bases, with 15 bases lying between them. CDR1 is LNHDA and CDR2 is SQIVND in the germline V gene (reference sequence). This CDR3 contains 14 residues. CDR3 bases: TGTGCCAGTAGCCTCGACAAAAGGGGCTACGAGCAGTACTTC. Encoded protein: CASSLDKRGYEQYF.

The V and J genes are TRBV27 and TRBJ2-1, with 8 nucleotides matching TRBD1. The junction had 16 bases not matched to a gene; V was cut back by 5 bases and J by 4 bases. CDR3 length: 18 amino acids. Germline V gives CDR1 MNHEY, CDR2 SMNVEV (reference sequence). CDR3 coding DNA: TGTGCCAGCAGTCCACGCTGGGGGGTGAGACAGGGGTACAATGAGCAGTTCTTC. The encoded protein is CASSPRWGVRQGYNEQFF.